The 13 T cell receptor beta chains below all came from one sample that was sequenced in a study of T cell repertoires in cytomegalovirus infection. Their recognized antigens are unknown. TCRdb analysed the reads with MiXCR anew, one entry per CDR3 protein. The table lists tens of thousands of distinct CDR3 sequences, around 20% of them singletons. The sample was CD8+ T cells from cultured PBMCs, taken from culture after CMV antigen stimulation. The receptors shown here come from a human donor in good health (CMV status not recorded). Some clones in this sample may be carry-over from other donors' samples.

The chain carries TRBV28 and TRBJ2-3; D unclear. Germline V gene data show CDR1 as MDHEN and CDR2 as SYDVKM. Trimming took 1 base from V and 5 from J, leaving 7 bases between them. The CDR3 is made up of 13 amino acids. In DNA form, the CDR3 reads TGTGCCAGCAGTTTATTGGTTGGAGATACGCAGTATTTT. This sequence encodes CASSLLVGDTQYF.

This clonotype was observed a handful of times. V is TRBV7-9 and J is TRBJ2-7; 7 bases are shared with TRBD2. V was pared by 10 bases and J by 5 bases, with 5 bases of the junction left unmatched. From germline, CDR1 is SEHNR and CDR2 FQNEAQ (reference sequence). The CDR3 loop spans 11 amino acids. The CDR3 DNA sequence: TGTGCCATCACCGGGGGGAACGAGCAGTACTTC. Translation gives CAITGGNEQYF.

The count of this clonotype is one. The rearrangement joins TRBV15 to TRBJ2-7, with D perhaps given as TRBD1 or TRBD2 (5 bases each). Germline assignment: CDR1 LNHNV and CDR2 YYDKDF (reference sequence). V lost 3 bases and J lost 5, with 17 bases in between. This CDR3 spans 15 amino acids. This chain's CDR3 is CATSRPSGGRDEQYF. The CDR3 DNA reads TGTGCCACCAGCAGGCCTAGTGGGGGTAGAGACGAGCAGTACTTC.

A few counts support this clonotype. The chain recombines TRBV6-5 with TRBJ1-5; TRBD1 agrees at 8 bases. CDR1 MNHEY and CDR2 SVGAGI come from the germline V gene. The CDR3 spans 14 residues. Trimming removed 2 bases from V and 6 bases from J; junction bases left unmatched: 3. The CDR3 spells CASSYGQGRQPQHF. The CDR3 nucleotides are TGTGCCAGCAGTTACGGACAGGGACGTCAGCCCCAGCATTTT.

This clonotype was seen a handful of times. V gene TRBV6-2 or TRBV6-3 combines with J gene TRBJ1-2; D may be TRBD1 (6 bases). The CDR3 is made up of 15 amino acids. V lost 5 bases and J 2 bases, leaving 15 bases between the germline ends. Germline values: CDR1 MNHEY, CDR2 SVGEGT. The chain's CDR3 is CASSDDQQGNYGYTF. The CDR3 nucleotides are TGTGCCAGCAGTGACGACCAACAGGGAAACTATGGCTACACCTTC.

This clonotype came up once. The chain couples TRBV6-5 to TRBJ2-7, with D possibly called TRBD1 or TRBD2 (6 bases each). The CDR3 contains 14 residues. Trimming removed 5 bases at V and 4 bases at J, with 15 bases between. CDR1 and CDR2 (germline): MNHEY, SVGAGI. The CDR3 bases are TGTGCCAGCAGTGAAATAGGGGGGCCTTACGAGCAGTACTTC. Its translation is CASSEIGGPYEQYF.

A single count supports this clonotype. The chain carries TRBV12-3 or TRBV12-4 and TRBJ2-7; possibly TRBD1 for D (6 bases). This CDR3 has 14 residues. V was pared by 3 bases and J by 2 bases, with 11 bases between. CDR3 amino acids: CASSFRTAPYEQYF. In DNA, the CDR3 is TGTGCCAGCAGTTTTAGGACAGCCCCCTACGAGCAGTACTTC.

A few counts support this clonotype. The J gene is TRBJ2-1, the V gene TRBV7-8; D gene ambiguous. The V end lost 6 bases, the J end lost 8 bases, and 23 bases lay between the germline ends. Per the germline V gene, CDR1 is SGHVS and CDR2 is FQNEAQ. The CDR3 sequence is 16 residues long. In DNA, the CDR3 is TGTGCCAGCAGGAAGAGCCAGGCCCCCGGTCCCCATGAGCAGTTCTTC. It yields the protein CASRKSQAPGPHEQFF.

This chain connects TRBV5-4 to TRBJ1-1; TRBD1 agrees at 9 bases. Trimming took 4 bases from V and 2 from J; bases not matched to a gene: 6. This CDR3 is built from 15 residues. CDR1 SGHNT and CDR2 YYREEE come from the germline V gene (reference sequence). CDR3 nucleotide sequence: TGTGCCAGCAGCCCTGGACAGGGGATTAACACTGAAGCTTTCTTT. Translation gives CASSPGQGINTEAFF.

In this sample, this clonotype turned up a few times. The rearrangement links TRBV7-2 to TRBJ1-5; 9 bases match TRBD1. The CDR3 runs to 15 residues. V lost 5 bases to trimming and J lost 6 bases; unmatched junction nucleotides: 8. Germline CDR1 and CDR2: SGHTA and FQGNSA. CDR3 DNA sequence: TGTGCCAGCAGCCCCAGGGACAGGGTTGGTCAGCCCCAGCATTTT. It codes for CASSPRDRVGQPQHF.

This clonotype appeared a few times. CDR3 loop: CASSLEEYTDPTNEKLFF. CDR3 bases: TGTGCCAGCAGCTTAGAAGAATACACAGACCCAACTAATGAAAAACTGTTTTTT. V gene TRBV7-2 combines with J gene TRBJ1-4; no clear D. The CDR3 consists of 18 residues. The V end was cut by 1 base, the J end by 0 bases, with 15 bases between. Germline CDR1 is SGHTA and CDR2 is FQGNSA.

This clonotype was seen a few times. The chain links TRBV6-2 or TRBV6-3 to TRBJ2-7; 10 nucleotides align to TRBD1. CDR3 length: 15 residues. The germline CDR1 and CDR2 sequences are MNHEY and SVGEGT. The V segment lost 0 bases and the J segment 2 bases; nucleotides outside the gene matches: 1. The CDR3: CASSYSGQGAYEQYF. CDR3 in DNA: TGTGCCAGCAGTTACTCCGGACAGGGGGCCTACGAGCAGTACTTC.

The rearrangement joins TRBV20-1 to TRBJ2-1, with a weak D call TRBD2 (6 bases). The V end lost 5 bases, the J end lost 7 bases, and 6 bases lay between the germline ends. This CDR3 contains 10 residues. Germline V gene data show CDR1 as DFQATT and CDR2 as SNEGSKA (reference sequence). CDR3 loop: CSAGRNEQFF. CDR3 sequence (DNA): TGCAGTGCTGGGAGGAATGAGCAGTTCTTC.